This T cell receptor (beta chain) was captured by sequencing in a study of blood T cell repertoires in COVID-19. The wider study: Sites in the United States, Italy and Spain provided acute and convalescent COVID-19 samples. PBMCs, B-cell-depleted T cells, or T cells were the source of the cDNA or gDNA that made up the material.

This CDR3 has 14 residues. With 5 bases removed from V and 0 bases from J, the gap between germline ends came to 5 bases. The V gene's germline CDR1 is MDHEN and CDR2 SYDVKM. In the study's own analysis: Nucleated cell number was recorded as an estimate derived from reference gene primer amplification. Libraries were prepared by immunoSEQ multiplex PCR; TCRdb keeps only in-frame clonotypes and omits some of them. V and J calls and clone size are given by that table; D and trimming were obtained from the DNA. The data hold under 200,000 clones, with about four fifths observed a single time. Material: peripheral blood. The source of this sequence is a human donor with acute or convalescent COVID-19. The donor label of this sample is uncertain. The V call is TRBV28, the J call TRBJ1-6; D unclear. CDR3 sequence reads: CASSKSSYNSPLHF. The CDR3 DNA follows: TGTGCCAGCAGTAAGAGCTCCTATAATTCACCCCTCCACTTT. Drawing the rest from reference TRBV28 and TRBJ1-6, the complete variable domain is DVKVTQSSRYLVKRTGEKVFLECVQDMDHENMFWYRQDPGLGLRLIYFSYDVKMKEKGDIPEGYSVSREKKERFSLILESASTNQTSMYLCASSKSSYNSPLHFGNGTRLTVT.